This T cell receptor beta chain came from a study of molecular identifiers for immune sequencing clone quantification. Study results and limitations: Barcodes shared by identical TCR molecules could lead to underestimated sizes of highly expanded clones. The study found clones above 20 RNA copies held over 97% of effector molecules and under 1% in naive cells. Detection of one spiked Jurkat cell's TCR RNA reportedly worked in more than 850,000 naive cells.

Germline CDR1 SEHNR, CDR2 FQNEAQ (reference sequence). Losses at the gene ends were 2 bases for V and 4 bases for J; bases not matched to a gene: 4. The CDR3 runs to 15 residues. Methods described previously were used for bulk TCR libraries, and listed TCR primers were applied. TCRdb reprocessed the PCR reads via MiXCR and lists one record per CDR3 protein. The table has 60,000 to 70,000 distinct CDR3 sequences, around 17% seen once; the top ten hold 1.5%. This clonotype has a count of ten or more. Its cognate antigen is unknown. Input material: naive CD8+ T cells from blood, with Jurkat cell RNA spiked in. The subset denotes: FACS-sorted CD8+CD4-CCR7+CD45RA+ naive T cells. The TCR originated in a human donor in good health. Some libraries in this study had Jurkat cell RNA spiked in. V is TRBV7-9 and J is TRBJ1-4; TRBD1 aligns across 7 bases. CDR3 amino acids: CASSLPGQYNEKLFF. CDR3 bases: TGTGCCAGCAGCTTACCGGGACAGTATAATGAAAAACTGTTTTTT.